Described below is a single T cell receptor (beta chain) sequence and its context. The antigen remains unidentified. The data are from a study of identifying expanded T cells in peripheral blood. Findings and limits, study-wide: Across healthy donors, higher total template counts meant significantly greater approximately two-week count variance.

This table comes from immunoSEQ multiplex PCR, and its TCRdb copy is limited to in-frame clones, with some not included. In the table there are 95,000 to 100,000 clones, approximately 90% of which are singletons. Sequencing used blood. The sequence came from a person aged 18 to 75 in good health.

The CDR3: CASGPSGSSYGYTF. For the CDR3, the DNA is TGTGCCAGCGGCCCGAGTGGCAGCTCCTATGGCTACACCTTC. The J gene is TRBJ1-2, the V gene TRBV7-9; D remains ambiguous. Deletions cut 8 bases from V and 4 bases from J, with 17 bases between. This CDR3 region has 14 residues. The germline gives CDR1 SEHNR, CDR2 FQNEAQ (reference sequence). Supplemented by reference TRBV7-9 and TRBJ1-2, the full variable domain reads DTGVSQNPRHKITKRGQNVTFRCDPISEHNRLYWYRQTLGQGPEFLTYFQNEAQLEKSRLLSDRFSAERPKGSFSTLEIQRTEQGDSAMYLCASGPSGSSYGYTFGSGTRLTVV.